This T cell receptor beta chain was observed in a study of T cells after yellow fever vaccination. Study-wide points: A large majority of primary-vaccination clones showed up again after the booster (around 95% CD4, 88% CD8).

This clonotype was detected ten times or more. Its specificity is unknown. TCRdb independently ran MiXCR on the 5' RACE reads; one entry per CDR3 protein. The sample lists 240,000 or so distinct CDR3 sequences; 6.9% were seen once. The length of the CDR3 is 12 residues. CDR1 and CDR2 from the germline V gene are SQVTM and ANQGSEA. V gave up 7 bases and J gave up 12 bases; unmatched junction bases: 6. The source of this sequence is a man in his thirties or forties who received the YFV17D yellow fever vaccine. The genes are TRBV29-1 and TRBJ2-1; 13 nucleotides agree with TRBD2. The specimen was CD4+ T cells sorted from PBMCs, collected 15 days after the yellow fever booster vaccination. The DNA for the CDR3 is TGCAGCGGGACTAGCGGGAGACATGGGCAGTTCTTC. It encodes CSGTSGRHGQFF.